A single sample gave rise to the 8 T cell receptor beta chains below, sequenced in a study of OX40 agonist ivuxolimab in advanced cancers. Only in-frame clones appear in the TCRdb table, and some are missing; sequencing was by immunoSEQ multiplex PCR. This sample has about 61,000 clones, with approximately 81% found just once. Sample: CD4+ or CD8+ T cells sorted from blood, taken in a trial of the OX40 agonist ivuxolimab. The receptor set was obtained from an adult with an advanced solid tumor such as melanoma, head and neck, liver or kidney cancer.

This chain joins TRBV25-1 and TRBJ2-5; 8 bases line up with TRBD2. The junction had 8 bases not matched to a gene; V was cut back by 4 bases and J by 1 base. Germline V gives CDR1 MGHDK, CDR2 SYGVNS. This CDR3 has 16 residues. The chain's CDR3 is CASSANWREAQETQYF. Here the CDR3 DNA reads TGTGCCAGCAGTGCAAACTGGCGGGAGGCCCAAGAGACCCAGTACTTC.

The chain employs TRBV4-2 and TRBJ2-1; a possible D gene is TRBD2 (5 bases). Trimming took 2 bases from V and 3 from J, leaving 14 bases between them. Germline lookup yields CDR1 LGHNA and CDR2 YNFKEQ. CDR3 length: 16 amino acids. The CDR3: CASSQPGSTNYNEQFF. The CDR3 DNA follows: TGTGCCAGCAGCCAACCGGGGAGCACCAACTACAATGAGCAGTTCTTC.

V gene TRBV21-1 combines with J gene TRBJ2-2. TRBV21-1 is recorded as a pseudogene. This CDR3 spans 17 amino acids. CDR3 residues: CASSKEVGTSNTGELFF. CDR3 DNA: TGTGCCAGCAGCAAAGAAGTCGGGACCTCGAACACCGGGGAGCTGTTTTTT.

V is TRBV28 and J is TRBJ1-2, with D possibly TRBD1 on 5 matching bases. Trimming shortened V by 8 bases and J by 5 bases, and 18 bases separated the two germline ends. CDR1 is MDHEN, CDR2 SYDVKM, per germline. The CDR3 extends over 14 amino acids. The CDR3 spells CASGRGDGIYGYTF. CDR3 coding DNA: TGTGCCAGCGGTCGGGGGGACGGTATTTATGGCTACACCTTC.

This chain joins TRBV6-1 and TRBJ2-2; 9 bases are a match to TRBD2. V lost 6 bases and J lost 4; bases outside the gene matches: 6. Germline CDR1 reads MNHNS; CDR2 reads SASEGT. This CDR3 comprises 15 residues. The CDR3 coding sequence is TGTGCCAGCAGGAAAGGGACTAGCCTCACCGGGGAGCTGTTTTTT. Translating gives CASRKGTSLTGELFF.

The chain employs TRBV21-1 and TRBJ2-3; TRBD2 is the table's D call and was not checked against the DNA. TRBV21-1 is termed a pseudogene. This CDR3 region has 21 residues. The CDR3 coding sequence is TGTGCCAGCAGCAAAGATTCGGTGCCTAGCGGGAGGGCCGATGGTACAGATACGCAGTATTTT. It specifies CASSKDSVPSGRADGTDTQYF.

CDR3 region: CASSQDFTGTGGYGYTF. CDR3 coding DNA: TGTGCCAGCAGCCAAGATTTCACCGGGACAGGGGGATATGGCTACACCTTC. This chain uses TRBV4-2 with TRBJ1-2; 11 bases fit TRBD1. Unmatched junction bases numbered 8, after V lost 0 bases and J lost 5 bases. This CDR3 region has 17 residues. CDR1 is LGHNA and CDR2 is YNFKEQ in the germline V gene.

The chain combines TRBV2 with TRBJ2-3, with 12 bases aligning to TRBD2. Germline CDR1 SNHLY, CDR2 FYNNEI. This CDR3 contains 19 residues. V shed 6 bases, J shed 5 bases, and the junction held 18 bases outside the gene matches. DNA of the CDR3: TGTGCCAGCAGAGGTGCGTTCCTGATTAGACTAGCGGGAGAAGATACGCAGTATTTT. This gives the protein CASRGAFLIRLAGEDTQYF. Variable domain in full (rest from reference TRBV2 and TRBJ2-3): EPEVTQTPSHQVTQMGQEVILRCVPISNHLYFYWYRQILGQKVEFLVSFYNNEISEKSEIFDDQFSVERPDGSNFTLKIRSTKLEDSAMYFCASRGAFLIRLAGEDTQYFGPGTRLTVL.